The present T cell receptor beta chain was sequenced within a study of T cells in Graves' hyperthyroidism and ophthalmopathy. The CDR3 has 13 amino acids. Trimming shortened V by 3 bases and J by 0 bases, and 6 bases separated the two germline ends. Germline-derived CDR1 and CDR2 are MGHRA and YSYEKL. The CDR3 regions of TCR beta were amplified from RNA transcripts. Primed by the HTBI set, a first-round RT-PCR was run on the TCR CDR3. Each CDR3 protein gets one entry after TCRdb re-called the multiplex PCR reads with MiXCR. Of about 420,000 distinct CDR3 sequences detected, roughly 13% appear once; the ten largest clones hold roughly 4.8%. PBMCs were obtained from 10 ml fresh peripheral blood.

This chain links TRBV4-1 with TRBJ2-7; D uncertain. The TCR sequence derives from a woman aged 18-29 years with Graves' hyperthyroidism. Material: blood. The DNA of the CDR3 is TGCGCCAGCAGCCAGGCTTTCTCCTACGAGCAGTACTTC. It yields the protein CASSQAFSYEQYF.